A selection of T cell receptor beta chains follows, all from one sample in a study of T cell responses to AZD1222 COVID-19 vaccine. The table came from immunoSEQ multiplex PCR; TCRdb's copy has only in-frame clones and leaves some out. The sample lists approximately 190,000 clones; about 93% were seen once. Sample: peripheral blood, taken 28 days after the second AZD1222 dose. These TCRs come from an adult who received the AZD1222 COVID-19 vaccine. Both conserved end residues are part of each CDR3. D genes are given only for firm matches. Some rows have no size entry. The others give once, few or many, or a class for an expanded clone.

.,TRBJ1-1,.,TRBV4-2,CASSQVRAGGTEAFF,TGTGCCAGCAGCCAAGTCAGGGCGGGTGGCACTGAAGCTTTCTTT
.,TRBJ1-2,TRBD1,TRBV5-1,CASSLEGQSRTNYGYTF,TGCGCCAGCAGCTTGGAGGGACAGTCCAGAACTAACTATGGCTACACCTTC
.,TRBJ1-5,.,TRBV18,CASSHDSNQPQHF,TGTGCCAGCTCACACGATAGCAATCAGCCCCAGCATTTT
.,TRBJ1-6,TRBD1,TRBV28,CASNSGQGNSPLHF,TGTGCCAGCAACTCGGGACAGGGGAATTCACCCCTCCACTTT
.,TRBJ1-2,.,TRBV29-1,CSVGAARDYGYTF,TGCAGCGTTGGGGCGGCTCGGGACTATGGCTACACCTTC
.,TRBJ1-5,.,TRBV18,CASSPDQNQPQHF,TGTGCCAGCTCTCCGGACCAAAATCAGCCCCAGCATTTT
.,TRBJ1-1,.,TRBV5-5,CASSLPGMYTEAFF,TGTGCCAGCAGCTTGCCGGGAATGTACACTGAAGCTTTCTTT
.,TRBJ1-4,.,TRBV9,CASSVFAQGDEKLFF,TGTGCCAGCAGCGTATTTGCACAGGGAGATGAAAAACTGTTTTTT
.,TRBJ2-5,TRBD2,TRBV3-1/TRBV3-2,CASSQGLAGGPLQETQYF,TGTGCCAGCAGCCAAGGGCTAGCGGGGGGGCCCCTCCAAGAGACCCAGTACTTC
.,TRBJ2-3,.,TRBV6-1,CASSERALTQYF,TGTGCCAGCAGTGAACGTGCCCTTACGCAGTATTTT
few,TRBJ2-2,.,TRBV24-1,CATRKGHSASSTGELFF,TGTGCCACCAGGAAGGGACATTCGGCGTCGAGCACCGGGGAGCTGTTTTTT
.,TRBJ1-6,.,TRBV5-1,CASSLAGGNSPLHF,TGCGCCAGCAGCTTGGCGGGGGGCAACTCACCCCTCCACTTT
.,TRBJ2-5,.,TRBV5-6,CASSPGPEQETQYF,TGTGCCAGCAGCCCTGGACCGGAACAAGAGACCCAGTACTTC
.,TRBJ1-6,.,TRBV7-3,CASSSDRQTPLHF,TGTGCCAGCAGCTCGGACAGACAAACACCCCTCCACTTT
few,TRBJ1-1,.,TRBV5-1,CASSPEAHGNTEAFF,TGCGCCAGCAGCCCGGAGGCTCATGGGAACACTGAAGCTTTCTTT
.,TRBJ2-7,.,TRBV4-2,CASSQVGEEQYF,TGTGCCAGCAGCCAAGTTGGGGAAGAGCAGTACTTC
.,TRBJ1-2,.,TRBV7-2,CASSLSYGANYGYTF,TGTGCCAGCAGCTTATCGTACGGTGCTAACTATGGCTACACCTTC
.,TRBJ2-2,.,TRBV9,CASSVNAGSGTGELFF,TGTGCCAGCAGCGTAAACGCGGGGTCGGGAACCGGGGAGCTGTTTTTT